In this sample, the clone carrying this T cell receptor beta chain is medium-sized. This CDR3 is built from 14 residues. Germline V CDR1 and CDR2: SQVTM, ANQGSEA. V gave up 4 bases and J gave up 6 bases; unmatched junction bases: 5. The sample comes from a study of neurological immune-mediated disorders. cDNA was made by 5'RACE with 10-nucleotide random UMIs. Each CDR3 protein is one row after TCRdb ran MiXCR on the 5' RACE reads. Altogether fewer than 20,000 distinct CDR3 sequences are present, roughly 3.2% being singletons, with the ten largest covering 20% to 25%. The V gene is TRBV29-1, the J gene TRBJ2-1, with 11 bases lining up with TRBD2. Sequenced: CD8+ T cells from blood. The receptor's source is a woman in her forties in good health. This CDR3 is CSVVLAGVGNEQFF. As DNA, the CDR3 is TGCAGCGTTGTACTAGCGGGAGTAGGCAATGAGCAGTTCTTC.